This T cell receptor beta chain was sequenced during a study of ipilimumab plus nivolumab after autologous stem cell transplantation. Looking at the study overall: The DLBCL group included primary refractory and relapsed cases. Regarding the study as a whole: Per the authors, repertoire, Treg and microbiota data justify further study.

Comments on this clone: The antigen is unknown.

Produced via immunoSEQ multiplex PCR; TCRdb's table is partial and in-frame only. The data contain 15,000 to 20,000 clones, 65% to 85% of them singletons. The CDR3 has 14 residues. V was pared by 1 base and J by 6 bases, with 13 bases between. Germline loops: CDR1 KGHSH, CDR2 LQKENI. Here the sequenced sample was PBMCs, taken in a trial of ipilimumab plus nivolumab as post-transplant consolidation. The chain couples TRBV18 to TRBJ2-7; a possible D gene is TRBD1 (6 bases). The source is a male donor with diffuse large B-cell lymphoma. CDR3 protein: CASSPQSGVREQYF. CDR3 DNA: TGTGCCAGCTCACCACAGTCAGGGGTGCGCGAGCAGTACTTC.